A selection of T cell receptor beta chains follows, all from one sample in a study of T cell repertoires in cytomegalovirus infection. TCRdb fed the reads into MiXCR, producing one record per CDR3 protein. Counted here are fewer than 250,000 distinct CDR3 sequences, about 12% occurring once; the ten biggest clones make up approximately 1.8%. The specimen was PBMCs. Source of these receptors: a human donor in good health (CMV status not recorded). Some clones in this sample may be carry-over from other donors' samples. Each CDR3 is given with its conserved first and last residue. Fields, in order: D gene, V gene, clone size, J gene, CDR3 DNA, CDR3 protein. The D gene is left open where the match is weak. Size values are once, few and many counts, or a class for expanded clones, and some rows have none.

-	TRBV28	-	TRBJ1-4	TGTGCCAGCAGTCGAACGACCGAGAGAAAACTGTTTTTT	CASSRTTERKLFF
TRBD1	TRBV7-2	many	TRBJ1-2	TGTGCCAGCAGGCGGGACAGGGGTGGAGGCCACTATGGCTACACCTTC	CASRRDRGGGHYGYTF
-	TRBV5-1	few	TRBJ2-3	TGCGCCAGCTCTCGGGACTTTAGCACAGATACGCAGTATTTT	CASSRDFSTDTQYF
-	TRBV14	once	TRBJ1-1	TGTGCCAGCAGCCAAGAAGAGCACCTTGAAGCTTTCTTT	CASSQEEHLEAFF
-	TRBV19	few	TRBJ1-1	TGTGCCAGTAGTATGGGAGGGAACAGGCTTGCGAACACTGAAGCTTTCTTT	CASSMGGNRLANTEAFF
-	TRBV5-5	-	TRBJ1-2	TGTGCCAGCAGCTTGGAAACGGCAGGGGCCGGCTATGGCTACACCTTC	CASSLETAGAGYGYTF
-	TRBV4-3	-	TRBJ1-2	TGCGCCAGCAGCCAAGATCTCCAGTCAGTCGCTAACTATGGCTACACCTTC	CASSQDLQSVANYGYTF
TRBD1	TRBV12-3/TRBV12-4	few	TRBJ2-3	TGTGCCAGCAGTCTCCGGACAGGAACTAGCACAGATACGCAGTATTTT	CASSLRTGTSTDTQYF
-	TRBV7-2	many	TRBJ1-2	TGTGCCAGCAGCTTAAGCGGGGGATACCATGGCTACACCTTC	CASSLSGGYHGYTF
TRBD1	TRBV19	few	TRBJ1-1	TGTGCCAGTAGTGTACAGGGGGCGGAAGCTTTCTTT	CASSVQGAEAFF
TRBD1	TRBV28	many	TRBJ1-2	TGTGCCAGCAGCCCTGCTGGACAGGGGGAATATGGCTACACCTTC	CASSPAGQGEYGYTF
-	TRBV2	few	TRBJ1-2	TGTGCCAGCAGTGACGGGGCGGACTATGGCTACACCTTC	CASSDGADYGYTF
-	TRBV5-1	few	TRBJ2-3	TGCGCCAGCAGCTTGCATCCCAGCACAGATACGCAGTATTTT	CASSLHPSTDTQYF
TRBD1	TRBV7-2	many	TRBJ1-2	TGTGCCAGCAGCTTAGGGGACAGGGGCTACACCTTC	CASSLGDRGYTF
TRBD1	TRBV12-3/TRBV12-4	many	TRBJ1-3	TGTGCCAGCAGCCCTATGACAGGGGGTGGAAACACCATATATTTT	CASSPMTGGGNTIYF
-	TRBV19	many	TRBJ1-3	TGTGCCAGTAGTATAGACCCGGACAGATCACGGACCATATATTTT	CASSIDPDRSRTIYF
-	TRBV4-1	many	TRBJ2-7	TGCGCCAGCAGCCCGGCGGGGGACAGTACCTACGAGCAGTACTTC	CASSPAGDSTYEQYF
-	TRBV10-2	many	TRBJ2-1	TGCGCCAGCAGTGATGGGGGGGGCGAGGGGTTATCGCAGTTCTTC	CASSDGGGEGLSQFF
-	TRBV7-8	many	TRBJ1-2	TGTGCCAGCATCCCTTCCCCAGACAGATTTGCGGGCTACACCTTC	CASIPSPDRFAGYTF
-	TRBV7-2	many	TRBJ2-7	TGTGCCAGCACTCCCCGACTTGGCGGGTTAACCTACGAGCAGTACTTC	CASTPRLGGLTYEQYF
-	TRBV11-2	many	TRBJ1-4	TGTGCCAGCAGCCTAAACCCCCTAGAGGGAACTAATGAAAAACTGTTTTTT	CASSLNPLEGTNEKLFF
-	TRBV29-1	-	TRBJ2-3	TGCAGCGTTGGTGAAGGAACCACAGATACGCAGTATTTT	CSVGEGTTDTQYF
TRBD2	TRBV6-2/TRBV6-3	few	TRBJ2-1	TGTGCCAGCAGCCCAGCGGGACTCTACAATGAGCAGTTCTTC	CASSPAGLYNEQFF
-	TRBV28	-	TRBJ1-2	TGTGCCAGCAGTCCTCCCCTGGCAGGGCCAGCTAACTATGGCTACACCTTC	CASSPPLAGPANYGYTF
-	TRBV14	many	TRBJ1-6	TGTGCCAGCAGCCAAGATAGGAGTGATTGGTCACCCCTCCACTTT	CASSQDRSDWSPLHF
-	TRBV7-9	-	TRBJ2-1	TGTGCCAGCACCCTGGACAGCTACAATGAGCAGTTCTTC	CASTLDSYNEQFF
-	TRBV6-6	-	TRBJ1-2	TGTGCCAGCAGTTACTCATCCCAGGCCCACACCTTC	CASSYSSQAHTF
-	TRBV3-1	-	TRBJ2-2	TGTGCCAGCAGCCAAGACGGACCCACCGGGGAGCTGTTTTTT	CASSQDGPTGELFF
-	TRBV28	-	TRBJ1-6	TGTGCCAGCAGTTTATCCCGGGGGAGGAATACACCCCTCCACTTT	CASSLSRGRNTPLHF
-	TRBV7-2	many	TRBJ2-5	TGTGCCAGCCAGTTCCGCGGGGAAGAGACCCAGTACTTC	CASQFRGEETQYF
TRBD2	TRBV20-1	few	TRBJ2-7	TGCAGTGCCGAAGGACTAGCGGGATCCTACGAGCAGTACTTC	CSAEGLAGSYEQYF
-	TRBV28	few	TRBJ1-1	TGTGCCAGCAGTTTTACAGGGAGGACTGAAGCTTTCTTT	CASSFTGRTEAFF
-	TRBV28	-	TRBJ2-1	TGTGCCAGCAGACCGTTCCACGGGGTGGACAATGAGCAGTTCTTC	CASRPFHGVDNEQFF
-	TRBV29-1	-	TRBJ1-1	TGCAGCGTTAAGGGGCAGGGAGTAGGAACTGAAGCTTTCTTT	CSVKGQGVGTEAFF
-	TRBV20-1	few	TRBJ1-1	TGCAGTGCTAGTAATCCCGGGGCACCGAAGAACACTGAAGCTTTCTTT	CSASNPGAPKNTEAFF
TRBD2	TRBV5-5	-	TRBJ2-2	TGTGCCAGCAGCTTTAGCGGGGGGTCCACCGGGGAGCTGTTTTTT	CASSFSGGSTGELFF
-	TRBV24-1	-	TRBJ2-5	TGTGCCACCAGTGAGACAGGGGAGGGGACCCAGTACTTC	CATSETGEGTQYF
-	TRBV25-1	many	TRBJ1-2	TGTGCCAGCAGTGAATTTGGAGGGAACTATGGCTACACCTTC	CASSEFGGNYGYTF
-	TRBV11-3	many	TRBJ2-7	TGTGCCAGCAGCTTAGTTACGAAAAGCTCCTACGAGCAGTACTTC	CASSLVTKSSYEQYF
-	TRBV7-2	many	TRBJ1-4	TGTGCCAGCAGCTTACGTTCCGGATACGAAAAACTGTTTTTT	CASSLRSGYEKLFF
-	TRBV7-2	many	TRBJ1-2	TGTGCCAGCAGCAAACCGGACGACTATGGCTACACCTTC	CASSKPDDYGYTF
TRBD2	TRBV7-2	many	TRBJ2-1	TGTGCCAGCAGACCTAGCGGGAGTTTAGGCAATGAGCAGTTCTTC	CASRPSGSLGNEQFF
-	TRBV7-9	-	TRBJ1-1	TGTGCCAGCAGCTTGAGGTCATTGGAGGACACTGAAGCTTTCTTT	CASSLRSLEDTEAFF
TRBD1	TRBV7-2	many	TRBJ2-7	TGTGCCAGCAGCTTGGCACAAGGGACAGCCTACGAGCAGTACTTC	CASSLAQGTAYEQYF
-	TRBV6-2/TRBV6-3	few	TRBJ2-1	TGTGCCAGCAGCCCCACCCAACAGGGAAGTTCCTACAATGAGCAGTTCTTC	CASSPTQQGSSYNEQFF
-	TRBV7-2	many	TRBJ2-6	TGTGCCAGCAGCTTAGAAAGTACAGGGGCCAACGTCCTGACTTTC	CASSLESTGANVLTF
-	TRBV7-2	few	TRBJ1-3	TGTGCCAGCAGCTTAGGGGGGGGGCCTGGAAACACCATATATTTT	CASSLGGGPGNTIYF
-	TRBV11-2	many	TRBJ2-3	TGTGCCAGCAGCTCCTTACCCCCCCCGGGGACGGATACGCAGTATTTT	CASSSLPPPGTDTQYF
TRBD1	TRBV6-1	many	TRBJ2-5	TGTGCCAGCAGTACGCAAGACAGGGAAGAGACCCAGTACTTC	CASSTQDREETQYF
TRBD2	TRBV20-1	-	TRBJ2-1	TGCAGTGCTCCACTAGCGGGAGCTTCCAATGAGCAGTTCTTC	CSAPLAGASNEQFF
-	TRBV7-9	few	TRBJ1-1	TGTGCCAGCAGCTTGGGGGTAAGCACTGAAGCTTTCTTT	CASSLGVSTEAFF
TRBD2	TRBV20-1	-	TRBJ2-7	TGCAGTGCTAGAGGACTAGCGGGATCCCTCGAGCAGTACTTC	CSARGLAGSLEQYF
TRBD1	TRBV5-4	many	TRBJ2-3	TGTGCCAGCAGGGCCGGGACAGGGATCACAGATACGCAGTATTTT	CASRAGTGITDTQYF
TRBD1	TRBV27	many	TRBJ2-7	TGTGCCAGCAGTACCCTCGGACAGGGCTACGAGCAGTACTTC	CASSTLGQGYEQYF
-	TRBV6-5	-	TRBJ1-3	TGTGCCAGCAGTTACCGTTCGCCTGGAAACACCATATATTTT	CASSYRSPGNTIYF
-	TRBV7-2	many	TRBJ1-3	TGTGCCAGCAGCTTAGTGGGAGGTTCCTCTGGAAACACCATATATTTT	CASSLVGGSSGNTIYF
-	TRBV7-2	many	TRBJ2-5	TGTGCCAGCAGCTCCTCCCCAGGGGATGAAGAGACCCAGTACTTC	CASSSSPGDEETQYF